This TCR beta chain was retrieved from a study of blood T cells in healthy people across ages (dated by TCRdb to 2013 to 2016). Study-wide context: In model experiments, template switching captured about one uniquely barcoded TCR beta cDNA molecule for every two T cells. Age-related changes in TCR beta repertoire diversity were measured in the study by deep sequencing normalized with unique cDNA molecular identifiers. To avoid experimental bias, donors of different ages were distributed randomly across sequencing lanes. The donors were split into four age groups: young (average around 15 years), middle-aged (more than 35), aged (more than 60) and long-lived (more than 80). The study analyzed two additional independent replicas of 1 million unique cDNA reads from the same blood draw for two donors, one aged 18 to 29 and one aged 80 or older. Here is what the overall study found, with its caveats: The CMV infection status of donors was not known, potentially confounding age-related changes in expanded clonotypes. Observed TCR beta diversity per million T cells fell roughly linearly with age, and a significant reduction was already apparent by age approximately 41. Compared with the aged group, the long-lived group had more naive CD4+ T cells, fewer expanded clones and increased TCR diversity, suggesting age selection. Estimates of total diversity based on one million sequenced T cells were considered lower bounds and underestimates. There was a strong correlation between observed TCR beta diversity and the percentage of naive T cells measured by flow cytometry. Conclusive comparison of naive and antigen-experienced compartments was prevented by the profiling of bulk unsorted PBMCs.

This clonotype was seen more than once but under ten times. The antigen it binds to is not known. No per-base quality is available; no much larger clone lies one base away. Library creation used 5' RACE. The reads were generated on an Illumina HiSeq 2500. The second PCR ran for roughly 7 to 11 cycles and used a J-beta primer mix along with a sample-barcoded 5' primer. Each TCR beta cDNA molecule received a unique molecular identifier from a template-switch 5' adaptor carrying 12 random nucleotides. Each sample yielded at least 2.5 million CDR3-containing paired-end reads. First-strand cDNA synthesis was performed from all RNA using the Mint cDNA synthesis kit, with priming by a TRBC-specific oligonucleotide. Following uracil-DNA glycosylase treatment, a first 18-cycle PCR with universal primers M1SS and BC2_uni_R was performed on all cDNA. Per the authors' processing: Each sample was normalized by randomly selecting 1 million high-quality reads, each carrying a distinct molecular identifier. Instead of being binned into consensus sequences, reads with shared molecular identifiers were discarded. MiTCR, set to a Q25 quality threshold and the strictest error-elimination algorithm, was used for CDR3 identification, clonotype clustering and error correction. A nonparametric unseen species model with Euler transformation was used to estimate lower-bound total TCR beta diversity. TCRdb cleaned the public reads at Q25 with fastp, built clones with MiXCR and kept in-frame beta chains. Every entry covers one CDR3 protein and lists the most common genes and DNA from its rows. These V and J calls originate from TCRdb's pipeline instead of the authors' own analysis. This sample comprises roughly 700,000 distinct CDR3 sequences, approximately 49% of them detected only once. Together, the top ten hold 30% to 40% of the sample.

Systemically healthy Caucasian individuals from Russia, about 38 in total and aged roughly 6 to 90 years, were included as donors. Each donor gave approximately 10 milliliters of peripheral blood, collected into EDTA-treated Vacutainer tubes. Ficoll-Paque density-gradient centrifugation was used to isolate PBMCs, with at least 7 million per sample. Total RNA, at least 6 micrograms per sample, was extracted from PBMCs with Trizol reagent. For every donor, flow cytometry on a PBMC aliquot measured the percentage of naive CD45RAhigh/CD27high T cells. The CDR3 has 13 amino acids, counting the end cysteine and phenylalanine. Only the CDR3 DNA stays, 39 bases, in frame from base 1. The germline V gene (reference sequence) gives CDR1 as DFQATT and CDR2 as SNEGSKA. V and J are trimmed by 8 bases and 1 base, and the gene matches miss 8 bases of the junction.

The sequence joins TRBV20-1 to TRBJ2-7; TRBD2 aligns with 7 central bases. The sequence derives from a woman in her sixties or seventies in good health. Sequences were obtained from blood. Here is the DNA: TGCAGTACCCCGGGACTAATTTCCTACGAGCAGTACTTC. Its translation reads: CSTPGLISYEQYF.